What follows are 5 T cell receptor beta chains derived from one specimen sequenced in a study of T cell clonality in common variable immunodeficiency. Data came from immunoSEQ multiplex PCR; TCRdb stores just in-frame clones and leaves some out. Observed in the sample are some 38,000 clones, none of them singletons. The sample taken for sequencing was peripheral blood mononuclear cells. The receptors shown here come from a person aged 18 to 75 in good health.

Within the sample, this clone is medium-sized. The CDR3 end is not reached by the read, which stops 3 residues before it; the germline J gene fills it in. The chain is built from TRBV20-1 and TRBJ2-1, with 9 positions matching TRBD2. There are 14 residues in the CDR3. Trimming cost V 4 bases and J 3 bases; bases outside gene matches: 4. CDR1 and CDR2 from the germline V gene are DFQATT and SNEGSKA (reference sequence). Incomplete CDR3 DNA: TGCAGTGCTATAGCGGGAGATGTCTACAATGAG. Encoded protein: CSAIAGDVYNE. From start to end, the CDR3 is CSAIAGDVYNEQFF.

This clone was picked up many times. Incomplete CDR3 DNA: TGCAGTGCTAGAGATCTTCTTAAAGGGGATAGTGGC. Translated: CSARDLLKGDSG. The full CDR3 protein is CSARDLLKGDSGYTF. The chain uses TRBV20-1 and TRBJ1-2; weak D call: TRBD1 (5 bases). The CDR3 end is not reached by the read, which stops 3 residues before it; the germline J gene fills it in. This CDR3 is built from 15 residues. Germline-derived CDR1 and CDR2 are DFQATT and SNEGSKA (reference sequence). Trimming stripped 0 bases from V and 7 bases from J, with 18 bases between.

This clone was detected ten times or more. Read data end 3 residues before the CDR3 end; the end is taken from the germline J gene. This chain joins TRBV6-1 and TRBJ1-1, with 11 bases aligning to TRBD1. The CDR3 is 15 residues long. The trim removed 1 base at V and 3 bases at J, leaving 1 base unmatched. CDR1 is MNHNS, CDR2 SASEGT, per germline. Incomplete CDR3 DNA: TGTGCCAGCAGTGAAGGGACAGGGGGCTACACTGAA. This translates into CASSEGTGGYTE. The entire CDR3 protein is CASSEGTGGYTEAFF.

In its sample, this clone was seen many times. The sequence runs out 3 residues before the end of the CDR3; the remainder is reconstructed from the germline J gene. This chain links TRBV20-1 with TRBJ2-7; 11 bases fit TRBD2. In germline, CDR1 is DFQATT, CDR2 SNEGSKA (reference sequence). V lost 1 base and J lost 5; bases outside the gene matches: 4. This CDR3 is built from 14 residues. The CDR3 sequence: CSARGGSGGDEQYF. CDR3 DNA (partial): TGCAGTGCTAGAGGGGGTAGCGGGGGGGACGAG.

This clone was recorded many times. The observed sequence ends 3 residues before the CDR3 terminus, with the missing tail filled in from the germline J gene. The chain recombines TRBV19 with TRBJ2-7, with 10 bases that match TRBD1. The CDR3 extends over 16 amino acids. Unmatched junction bases numbered 10, after V lost 8 bases and J lost 0 bases. Germline CDR1 LNHDA, CDR2 SQIVND (reference sequence). The CDR3 DNA, read in part, is TGTGCCAGTGTAGGACAGGGGGAAGAGAGCTCCTACGAG. It encodes CASVGQGEESSYE. The CDR3 reads in full as CASVGQGEESSYEQYF. Using reference TRBV19 and TRBJ2-7 for the parts outside the CDR3, the full variable domain is DGGITQSPKYLFRKEGQNVTLSCEQNLNHDAMYWYRQDPGQGLRLIYYSQIVNDFQKGDIAEGYSVSREKKESFPLTVTSAQKNPTAFYLCASVGQGEESSYEQYFGPGTRLTVT.